This TCR beta chain was sequenced in a study of T cells in Graves' hyperthyroidism and ophthalmopathy. TCR beta CDR3 region amplification was performed from RNA transcripts. Researchers ran a first-round RT-PCR on the TCR CDR3 using the HTBI primer set. Via MiXCR, TCRdb re-called the multiplex PCR reads, giving one row per CDR3 protein. The table lists about 680,000 distinct CDR3 sequences, around 40% of them singletons. Study-level results: The model forecast ophthalmopathy, anticipating it by a median roughly 6.5 months before onset.

Losses at the gene ends were 6 bases for V and 2 bases for J; bases not matched to a gene: 3. From germline, CDR1 is SNHLY and CDR2 FYNNEI. The CDR3 consists of 13 residues. The table lists this clonotype with a few counts. What it recognizes is unknown. The chain couples TRBV2 to TRBJ1-2, with 7 bases that match TRBD1. This sequence was found in a woman in her thirties or forties with Graves' hyperthyroidism. The sequencing sample was made of blood. The CDR3, as DNA: TGTGCCAGCAGAGAGGACAGGAACTATGGCTACACCTTC. As protein: CASREDRNYGYTF.